This T cell receptor (beta chain) stems from a study of response to subunit inactivated influenza vaccine. Broader study findings: It was suggested by the authors that few new T cells are recruited by each seasonal influenza vaccination.

Details on this clonotype: The antigen is unknown.

MiXCR, applied by TCRdb to the RT-PCR reads, yields one record per CDR3 protein. There are hundreds of thousands of distinct CDR3 sequences in the sample; 25% occur only once, and approximately 2% lies in the top ten. Germline V CDR1 and CDR2: MGHRA, YSYEKL. J was trimmed by 2 bases and V by 6 bases; bases with no gene match: 9. The CDR3 has 15 amino acids. The source was CD4+ T cells sorted from PBMCs, collected roughly 5 days after vaccination. The source is a man aged 50-59 years who received an inactivated influenza vaccine. This sequence joins TRBV4-1 and TRBJ1-1, with TRBD1 matching over 7 bases. The DNA of the CDR3 is TGCGCCAGCAGGAGAGGACAGGCGTACAACACTGAAGCTTTCTTT. Residues: CASRRGQAYNTEAFF.